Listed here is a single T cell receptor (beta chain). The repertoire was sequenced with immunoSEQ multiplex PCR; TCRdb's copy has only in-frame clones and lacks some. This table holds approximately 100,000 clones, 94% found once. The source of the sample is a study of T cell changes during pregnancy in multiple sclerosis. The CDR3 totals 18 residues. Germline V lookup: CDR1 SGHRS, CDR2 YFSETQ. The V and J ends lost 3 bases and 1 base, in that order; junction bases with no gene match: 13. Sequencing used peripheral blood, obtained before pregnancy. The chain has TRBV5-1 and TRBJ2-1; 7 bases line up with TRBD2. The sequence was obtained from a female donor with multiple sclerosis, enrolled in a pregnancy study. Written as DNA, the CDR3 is TGCGCCAGCAGCTCCGTGACTGTAGCGGGCTCGTCCTACAATGAGCAGTTCTTC. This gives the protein CASSSVTVAGSSYNEQFF.